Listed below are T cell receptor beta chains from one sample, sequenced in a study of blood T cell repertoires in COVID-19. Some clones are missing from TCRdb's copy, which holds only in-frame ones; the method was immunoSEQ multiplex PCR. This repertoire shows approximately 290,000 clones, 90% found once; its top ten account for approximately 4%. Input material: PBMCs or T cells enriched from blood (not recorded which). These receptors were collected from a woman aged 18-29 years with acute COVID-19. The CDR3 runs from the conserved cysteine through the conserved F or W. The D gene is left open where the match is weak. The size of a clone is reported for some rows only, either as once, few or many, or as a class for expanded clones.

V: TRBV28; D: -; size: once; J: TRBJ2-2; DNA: TGTGCCAGCAGTTTAGATCGGGGTGCGAACACCGGGGAGCTGTTTTTT; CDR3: CASSLDRGANTGELFF
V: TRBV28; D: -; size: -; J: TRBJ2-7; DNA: TGTGCCAGCAGCCCGTATGGCATTTCCTACGAGCAGTACTTC; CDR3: CASSPYGISYEQYF
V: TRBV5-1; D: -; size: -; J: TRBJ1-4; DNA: TGCGCCAGCAAAGACACACGGGGGACTAATGAAAAACTGTTTTTT; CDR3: CASKDTRGTNEKLFF
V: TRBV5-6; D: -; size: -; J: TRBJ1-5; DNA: TGTGCCAGCAGCTTGGGGGGCAGCCTTCGTGGCAATCAGCCCCAGCATTTT; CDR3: CASSLGGSLRGNQPQHF
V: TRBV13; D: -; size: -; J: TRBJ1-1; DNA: TGTGCCAGCAGCCGAAACAGGGCCACTGAAGCTTTCTTT; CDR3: CASSRNRATEAFF
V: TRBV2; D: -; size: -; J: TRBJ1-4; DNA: TGTGCCAGCAGCGACGGGCGGGCAACTAATGAAAAACTGTTTTTT; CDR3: CASSDGRATNEKLFF
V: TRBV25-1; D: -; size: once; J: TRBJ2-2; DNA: TGTGCCAGCAACAGTCGGGAGACCGGGGAGCTGTTTTTT; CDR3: CASNSRETGELFF
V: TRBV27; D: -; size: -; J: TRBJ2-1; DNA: TGTGCCAGCAGTTGGAGTATTTCTAATGAGCAGTTCTTC; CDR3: CASSWSISNEQFF
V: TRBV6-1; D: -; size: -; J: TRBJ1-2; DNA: TGTGCCAGCAGTGAAGCGGGAGACCTTATTGGCTACACCTTC; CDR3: CASSEAGDLIGYTF
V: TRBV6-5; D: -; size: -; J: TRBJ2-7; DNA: TGTGCCAGCAGTCCGGACAGCCACTCCTACGAGCAGTACTTC; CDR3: CASSPDSHSYEQYF
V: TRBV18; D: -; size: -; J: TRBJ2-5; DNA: TGTGCCAGCTCACCCTTGCATGCGGGACCGCAACAGGAGACCCAGTACTTC; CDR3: CASSPLHAGPQQETQYF
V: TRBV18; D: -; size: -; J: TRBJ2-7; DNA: TGTGCCAGCTCACCACTACGGACCCAGCTTCTCCAGGGCGAGCAGTACTTC; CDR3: CASSPLRTQLLQGEQYF
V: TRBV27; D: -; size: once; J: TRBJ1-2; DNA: TGTGCCAGCAGGCCCACTTCGGTCTATGGCTACACCTTC; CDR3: CASRPTSVYGYTF
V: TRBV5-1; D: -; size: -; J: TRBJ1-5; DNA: TGCGCCAGCAGCGTCGATAGTCCCAATCAGCCCCAGCATTTT; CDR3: CASSVDSPNQPQHF
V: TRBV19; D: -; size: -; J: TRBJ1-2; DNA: TGTGCCAGTAGTATTGTCCTTCGACGGGGCTATGGCTACACCTTC; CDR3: CASSIVLRRGYGYTF
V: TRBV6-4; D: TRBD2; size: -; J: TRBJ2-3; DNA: TGTGCCAGCAGTGGTACTAGCGGGAGTGGAGATACGCAGTATTTT; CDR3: CASSGTSGSGDTQYF
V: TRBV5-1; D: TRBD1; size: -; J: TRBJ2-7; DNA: TGCGCCAGCAGCTTGGCCTTGGGGGGACAGGGCGGCTACGAGCAGTACTTC; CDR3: CASSLALGGQGGYEQYF
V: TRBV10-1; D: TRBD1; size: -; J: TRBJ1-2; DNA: TGCGCCAGCCAGACAGGGGCGCCCCCGTTCAACTATGGCTACACCTTC; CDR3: CASQTGAPPFNYGYTF
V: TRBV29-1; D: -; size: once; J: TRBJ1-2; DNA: TGCAGCGTTGTAGCAGGGGACTATGGCTACACCTTC; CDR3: CSVVAGDYGYTF
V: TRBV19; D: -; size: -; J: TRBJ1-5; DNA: TGTGCCAGTAGTACGACAGAGGAGTATCAGCCCCAGCATTTT; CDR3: CASSTTEEYQPQHF
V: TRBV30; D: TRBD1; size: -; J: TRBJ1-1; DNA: TGTGCCTGGAACAACAGGGGGAGGGCGAACACTGAAGCTTTCTTT; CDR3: CAWNNRGRANTEAFF
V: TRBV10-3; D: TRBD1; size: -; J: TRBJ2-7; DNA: TGTGCCATCAGTCCGGGACAGGGGGCGCGGGAGCAGTACTTC; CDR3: CAISPGQGAREQYF
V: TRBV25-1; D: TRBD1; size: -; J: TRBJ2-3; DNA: TGTGCCAGCAGTGGCAGACAGGGAATCAGCACAGATACGCAGTATTTT; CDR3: CASSGRQGISTDTQYF
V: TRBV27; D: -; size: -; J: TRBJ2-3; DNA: TGTGCCAGCAGTCCACAAAAAGGAGGTCTCTTTGCAGATACGCAGTATTTT; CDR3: CASSPQKGGLFADTQYF
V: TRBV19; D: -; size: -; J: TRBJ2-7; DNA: TGTGCCAGTAGTATTTATACTTTGAGCGGCTACGAGCAGTACTTC; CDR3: CASSIYTLSGYEQYF
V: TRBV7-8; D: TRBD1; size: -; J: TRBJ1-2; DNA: TGTGCCAGCAGCTTAGCTGGGACAGGCGGAAACTATGGCTACACCTTC; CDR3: CASSLAGTGGNYGYTF
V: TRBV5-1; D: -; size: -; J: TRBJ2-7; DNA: TGCGCCAGCAGCTTCCCATCGGACAGTCAAAGAGGGGTCGACTACGAGCAGTACTTC; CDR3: CASSFPSDSQRGVDYEQYF
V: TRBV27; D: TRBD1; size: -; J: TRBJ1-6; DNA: TGTGCCAGCAGTTCCGACGACAGGGTTTCACCCCTCCACTTT; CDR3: CASSSDDRVSPLHF